This section outlines one T cell receptor (beta chain) sequence together with its context. This clone came up once. Its antigen remains unidentified. Base qualities were left out, and no much larger clone turns up one base away. This specimen comes from a study of glioma-infiltrating T cells after dendritic cell vaccination (TCRdb year 2016). In the study overall: Of the roughly 15 glioblastoma patients in the cohort, all drawn from Phase I and II dendritic cell vaccination trials, 9 were newly diagnosed and 6 had recurrent disease. Between the early 2000s and the early 2010s, the patients were given dendritic cell vaccination pulsed with autologous tumor lysate. Three intradermal dendritic cell vaccine injections were administered to patients at biweekly intervals in the arm below the axilla. In glioblastoma patients vaccinated with dendritic cells, deep sequencing of TCR beta CDR3 regions served to measure the amount of tumor-infiltrating lymphocytes and to compare repertoires between tumor and blood. The vaccine was prepared from monocyte-derived dendritic cells that were cultured for approximately seven days with IL-4 and GM-CSF and then pulsed overnight with autologous tumor lysate. Survival after dendritic cell vaccination was correlated with TCR sequencing metrics, including TIL content and tumor-blood repertoire overlap.

Using the immunoSEQ assay, TCRB CDR3 regions were amplified from roughly 1.8 micrograms of genomic DNA, or from all available DNA when less than that was on hand. The multiplex PCR relied on 60 forward primers for TCR V beta segments and 13 reverse primers for J beta segments. Synthetic control templates were spiked into each sample at limiting dilution to estimate reads per starting template. The Illumina HiSeq System generated 87 bp sequencing reads. Per the original workflow: PCR and sequencing errors were removed by a nearest neighbor algorithm that merged closely related sequences. TCR overlap was defined as the percentage of unique tumor TCR beta sequences that were also present in the same patient's peripheral blood. TCRdb carries this immuneACCESS record with in-frame sequences only. Its versions omit some clonotypes, under half of them owing to an unresolved V gene in the studies checked, with the rest unexplained. D and trimming come from the DNA, and the V and J calls and clone size come from that table. The sample includes 70,000 to 95,000 clones, with around 87% observed a single time. Of the sample, approximately 2.2% falls within the top ten clones.

The germline V gene gives CDR1 as SGHTA and CDR2 as FQGTGA. The CDR3 runs 15 amino acids, cysteine and phenylalanine included. Here the CDR3 DNA is all that survives: 45 bases in frame from base 1. Trimming takes 4 bases off V and 5 bases off J; junction bases not matched to a gene: 1. Results the study describes overall, beyond this receptor: After dendritic cell vaccination, a higher estimated pretreatment TIL content predicted longer time to progression and longer overall survival. No direct relationship between TCR clonality and survival was found, suggesting that a diverse polyclonal response may matter. The TCR overlap response model with three groups was called speculative and said to need prospective validation. The cohort was small and heterogeneous, few patients had complete blood and tumor sets, and even fewer had initial-recurrent tumor pairs.

According to the study, the label for this sample's time point signals: after dendritic cell vaccination, including at tumor progression/relapse. To be selected, patients needed enough residual fresh-frozen tumor tissue and more than two years of available survival data. Molecular status otherwise varied across the glioblastoma patients, but none of them carried an isocitrate dehydrogenase mutation. PBMC were collected before vaccination, two weeks after the third vaccination, and at tumor progression if tumor progression occurred. The Qiagen DNeasy Blood extraction Kit was used for extraction of genomic DNA.

The sequence is built from TRBV7-3 and TRBJ2-2; 13 bases in between match TRBD2. Sequenced here: blood, sampled after dendritic cell vaccination. The TCR was taken from a human donor with glioblastoma. The CDR3 region: CASSSGLAGTGELFF. The DNA reads TGTGCCAGCAGCTCGGGACTAGCGGGAACCGGGGAGCTGTTTTTT.